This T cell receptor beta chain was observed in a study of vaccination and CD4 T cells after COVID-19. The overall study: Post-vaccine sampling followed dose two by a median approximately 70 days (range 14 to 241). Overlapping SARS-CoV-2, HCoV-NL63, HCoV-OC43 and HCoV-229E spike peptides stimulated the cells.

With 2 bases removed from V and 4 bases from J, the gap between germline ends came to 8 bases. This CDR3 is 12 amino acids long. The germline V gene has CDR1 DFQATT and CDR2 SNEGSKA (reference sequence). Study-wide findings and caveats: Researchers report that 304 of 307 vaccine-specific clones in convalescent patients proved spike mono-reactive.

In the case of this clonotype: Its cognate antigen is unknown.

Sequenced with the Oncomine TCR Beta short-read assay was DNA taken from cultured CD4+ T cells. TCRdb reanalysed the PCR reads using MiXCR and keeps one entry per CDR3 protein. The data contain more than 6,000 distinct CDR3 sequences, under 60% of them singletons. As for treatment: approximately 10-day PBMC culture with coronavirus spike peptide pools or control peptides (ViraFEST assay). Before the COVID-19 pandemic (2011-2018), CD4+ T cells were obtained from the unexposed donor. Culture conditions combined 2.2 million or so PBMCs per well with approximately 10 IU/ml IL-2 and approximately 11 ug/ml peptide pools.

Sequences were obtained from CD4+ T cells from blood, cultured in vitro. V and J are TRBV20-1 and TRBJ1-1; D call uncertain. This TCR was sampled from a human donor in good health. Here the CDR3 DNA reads TGCAGTGCTAGACCGGGTGGCACTGAAGCTTTCTTT. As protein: CSARPGGTEAFF.